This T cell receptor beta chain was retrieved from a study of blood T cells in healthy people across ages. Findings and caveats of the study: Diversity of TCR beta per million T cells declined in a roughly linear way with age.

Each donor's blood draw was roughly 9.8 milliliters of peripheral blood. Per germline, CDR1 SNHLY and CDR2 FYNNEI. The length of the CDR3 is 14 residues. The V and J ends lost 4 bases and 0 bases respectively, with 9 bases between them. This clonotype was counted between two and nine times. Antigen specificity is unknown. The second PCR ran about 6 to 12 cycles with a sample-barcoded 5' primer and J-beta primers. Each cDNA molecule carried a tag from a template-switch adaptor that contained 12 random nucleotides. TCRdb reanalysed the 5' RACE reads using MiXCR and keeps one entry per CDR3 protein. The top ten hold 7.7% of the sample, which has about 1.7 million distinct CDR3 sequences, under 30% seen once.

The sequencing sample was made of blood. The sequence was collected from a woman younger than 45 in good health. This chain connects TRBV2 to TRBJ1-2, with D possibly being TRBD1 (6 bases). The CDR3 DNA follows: TGTGCCAGCAGTGGACAGGCAACTAACTATGGCTACACCTTC. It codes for CASSGQATNYGYTF.